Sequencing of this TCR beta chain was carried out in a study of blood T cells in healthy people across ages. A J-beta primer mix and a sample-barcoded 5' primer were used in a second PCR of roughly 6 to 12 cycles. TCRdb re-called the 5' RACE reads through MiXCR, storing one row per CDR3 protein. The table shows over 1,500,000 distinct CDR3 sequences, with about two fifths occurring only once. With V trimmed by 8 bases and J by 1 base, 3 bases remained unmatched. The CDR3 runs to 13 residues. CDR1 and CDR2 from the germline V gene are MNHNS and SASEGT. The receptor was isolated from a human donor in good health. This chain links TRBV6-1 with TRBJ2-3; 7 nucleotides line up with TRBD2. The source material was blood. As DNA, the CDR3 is TGTGCCAGCCGGGACTATCGCACAGATACGCAGTATTTT. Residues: CASRDYRTDTQYF.